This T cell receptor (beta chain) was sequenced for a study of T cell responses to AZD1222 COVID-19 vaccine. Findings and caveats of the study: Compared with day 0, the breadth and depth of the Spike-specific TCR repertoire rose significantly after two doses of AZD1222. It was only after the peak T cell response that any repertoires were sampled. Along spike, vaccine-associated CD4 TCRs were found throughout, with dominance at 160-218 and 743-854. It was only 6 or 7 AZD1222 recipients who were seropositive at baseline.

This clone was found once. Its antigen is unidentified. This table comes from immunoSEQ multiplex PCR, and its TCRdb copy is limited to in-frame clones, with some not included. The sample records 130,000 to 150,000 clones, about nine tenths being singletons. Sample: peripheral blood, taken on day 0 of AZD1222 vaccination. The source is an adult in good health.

CDR3 loop: CASSLDGAEAFF. The DNA of the CDR3 is TGTGCCAGCAGCTTAGATGGCGCTGAAGCTTTCTTT. The chain uses TRBV11-2 and TRBJ1-1; D is undetermined. CDR3 size: 12 residues. V gave up 0 bases and J gave up 6 bases, with 5 bases separating them. CDR1 is SGHAT and CDR2 is FQNNGV in the germline V gene.